This T cell receptor beta chain comes out of a study of OX40 agonist ivuxolimab in advanced cancers. Study context: Earlier treatment with anti-PD-1, anti-PD-L1 or anti-CTLA-4 was permitted, and approximately 38% had received some. Overall study results and limits: Clonal expansion from baseline to week 6 occurred in both CD4+ and CD8+ T cells.

As concerns this clone: Its antigen is unknown.

Germline V gene lookup returns CDR1 MDHEN and CDR2 SYDVKM. V lost 5 bases and J 7 bases, leaving 17 bases between the germline ends. The CDR3 sequence is 15 residues long. Clones were sequenced by immunoSEQ multiplex PCR, and TCRdb holds only the in-frame ones, with some missing. Of about 83,000 clones detected, 88% appear once; the ten largest clones hold roughly 0.7%. Specimen: CD4+ or CD8+ T cells sorted from blood, collected in a trial of the OX40 agonist ivuxolimab. The chain combines TRBV28 with TRBJ2-2; no definite D call. The source of this sequence is an adult with an advanced solid tumor such as melanoma, head and neck, liver or kidney cancer. The CDR3 DNA sequence: TGTGCCAGCAGTCCCCTTTTAGCAGGCGGCGGGGAGCTGTTTTTT. Protein product: CASSPLLAGGGELFF. Looking up the rest from reference TRBV28 and TRBJ2-2 gives the full variable domain: DVKVTQSSRYLVKRTGEKVFLECVQDMDHENMFWYRQDPGLGLRLIYFSYDVKMKEKGDIPEGYSVSREKKERFSLILESASTNQTSMYLCASSPLLAGGGELFFGEGSRLTVL.